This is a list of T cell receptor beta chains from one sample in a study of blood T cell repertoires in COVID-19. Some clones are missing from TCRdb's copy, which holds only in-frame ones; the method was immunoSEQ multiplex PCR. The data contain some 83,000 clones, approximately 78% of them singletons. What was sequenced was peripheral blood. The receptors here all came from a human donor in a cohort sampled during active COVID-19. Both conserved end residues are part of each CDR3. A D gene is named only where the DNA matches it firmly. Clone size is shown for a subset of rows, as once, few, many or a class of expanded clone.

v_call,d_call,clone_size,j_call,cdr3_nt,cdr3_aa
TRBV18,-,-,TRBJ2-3,TGTGCCAGCTCACCACCTGCAGGGGTAGATACGCAGTATTTT,CASSPPAGVDTQYF
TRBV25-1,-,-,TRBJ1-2,TGTGCCAGCTCCAGGGAGGCTAACTATGGCTACACCTTC,CASSREANYGYTF
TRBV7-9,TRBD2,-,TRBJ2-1,TGTGCCAGCAGCCGTCCGGGACTAGCGACGTGGGATGAGCAGTTCTTC,CASSRPGLATWDEQFF
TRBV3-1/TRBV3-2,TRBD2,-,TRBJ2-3,TGTGCCAGCAGCCAAGATTTCGCGGGGGTCAGCACAGATACGCAGTATTTT,CASSQDFAGVSTDTQYF
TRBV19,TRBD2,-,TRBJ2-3,TGTGCCACCCGAGAGGGGAGGGTTGAGTATTTT,CATREGRVEYF
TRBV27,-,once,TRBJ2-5,TGTGCCAGCAGACCGTGGGGACGGGCGGGGAGGCAAGAGACCCAGTACTTC,CASRPWGRAGRQETQYF
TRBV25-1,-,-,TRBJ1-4,TGTGCCAGCAGTGAGGGGGGGGTTGAAAAACTGTTTTTT,CASSEGGVEKLFF
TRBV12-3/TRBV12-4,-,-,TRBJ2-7,TGTGCCAGCAGATACAGGGACTACGAGCAGTACTTC,CASRYRDYEQYF
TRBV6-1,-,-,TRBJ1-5,TGTGCCAGCAGTGAATCAGGGCCGCAGCCCCAGCATTTT,CASSESGPQPQHF
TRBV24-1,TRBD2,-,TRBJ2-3,TGTGCCACCAGTGATTTGCGGGGACTAGCGGGGACAGATACGCAGTATTTT,CATSDLRGLAGTDTQYF
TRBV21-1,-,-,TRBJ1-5,TGTGCCACTTTCTTCGACCCGCCAGGATGTCAGCCCCAGCATTTT,CATFFDPPGCQPQHF
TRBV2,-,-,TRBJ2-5,TGTGCCAGCAGGATAACGGGGGTTACACAAGAGACCCAGTACTTC,CASRITGVTQETQYF
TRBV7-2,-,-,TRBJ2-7,TGTGCCAGCAGCCATGGGGGCGGACAAGCCTACGAGCAGTACTTC,CASSHGGGQAYEQYF
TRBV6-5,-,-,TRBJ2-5,TGTGCCAGCAGGTCGGTTCCAGAGACCCAGTACTTC,CASRSVPETQYF
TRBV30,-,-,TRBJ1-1,TGTGCCTGGAGTGCCCTCACGGGGGGGAGGGTACTGAACACTGAAGCTTTCTTT,CAWSALTGGRVLNTEAFF
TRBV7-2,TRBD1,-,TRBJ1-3,TGTGCCAGCAGGCTTCACACAGGGGCCAATGGAAACACCATATATTTT,CASRLHTGANGNTIYF
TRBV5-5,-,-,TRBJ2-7,TGTGCCAGCAGCTCCTCCCGAGGCACCACCTCGGGATACGAGCAGTACTTC,CASSSSRGTTSGYEQYF
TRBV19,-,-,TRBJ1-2,TGTGCCAGTAGTATAGACTGGGACGGGGGTATCTATGGCTACACCTTC,CASSIDWDGGIYGYTF
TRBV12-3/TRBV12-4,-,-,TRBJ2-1,TGTGCCAGCAGCCAACAGGGAGTTAATGAGCAGTTCTTC,CASSQQGVNEQFF
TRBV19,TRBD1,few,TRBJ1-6,TGTGCCAGTAGTCTAACAGGGGTTGCATCACCCCTCCACTTT,CASSLTGVASPLHF
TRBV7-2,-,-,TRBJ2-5,TGTGCCAGCAGCTTAGCAGGGACTCATGAGACCCAGTACTTC,CASSLAGTHETQYF
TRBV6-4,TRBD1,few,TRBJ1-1,TGTGCCAGCCCGCCCACCGGGACAGCCGGCCTGAACACTGAAGCTTTCTTT,CASPPTGTAGLNTEAFF
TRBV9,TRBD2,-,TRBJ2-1,TGTGCCAGCAGCGGAAAGAAGCGGGGACCCTCCTACAATGAGCAGTTCTTC,CASSGKKRGPSYNEQFF
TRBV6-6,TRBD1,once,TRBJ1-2,TGTGCCAGCAGTCCCCCGACAGGGGGCCTGTTAGCTAACTATGGCTACACCTTC,CASSPPTGGLLANYGYTF
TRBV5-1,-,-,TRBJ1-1,TGCGCCAGCAGCTTGGGGATAGGGGTGAACACTGAAGCTTTCTTT,CASSLGIGVNTEAFF
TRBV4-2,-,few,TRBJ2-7,TGTGCCAGCAGCCAAGGCTACTCAACCGGGGGTAGCTCCTACGAGCAGTACTTC,CASSQGYSTGGSSYEQYF
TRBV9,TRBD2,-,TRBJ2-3,TGTGCCAGCAGCGTAGTAGCGGGGGGCACAGATACGCAGTATTTT,CASSVVAGGTDTQYF
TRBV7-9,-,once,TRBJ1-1,TGTGCCAGCAGCCCCTTCAACACTGAAGCTTTCTTT,CASSPFNTEAFF
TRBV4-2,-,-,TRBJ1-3,TGTGCCAGCAGCCAAGATAGGGGCAGCTCTGGAAACACCATATATTTT,CASSQDRGSSGNTIYF
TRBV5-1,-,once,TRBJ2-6,TGCGCCAGCAGTCGATCAGGGGACGGGGCCAACGTCCTGACTTTC,CASSRSGDGANVLTF
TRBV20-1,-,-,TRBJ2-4,TGCAGTGCTAGTGGTCTTCTAGCCAAAAACATTCAGTACTTC,CSASGLLAKNIQYF
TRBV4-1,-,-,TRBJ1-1,TGCGCCAGCAGCCAAGACAGGGGAATGAACACTGAAGCTTTCTTT,CASSQDRGMNTEAFF
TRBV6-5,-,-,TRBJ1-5,TGTGCCAGCAGTTACCGCGGGTCCCAGCCCCAGCATTTT,CASSYRGSQPQHF